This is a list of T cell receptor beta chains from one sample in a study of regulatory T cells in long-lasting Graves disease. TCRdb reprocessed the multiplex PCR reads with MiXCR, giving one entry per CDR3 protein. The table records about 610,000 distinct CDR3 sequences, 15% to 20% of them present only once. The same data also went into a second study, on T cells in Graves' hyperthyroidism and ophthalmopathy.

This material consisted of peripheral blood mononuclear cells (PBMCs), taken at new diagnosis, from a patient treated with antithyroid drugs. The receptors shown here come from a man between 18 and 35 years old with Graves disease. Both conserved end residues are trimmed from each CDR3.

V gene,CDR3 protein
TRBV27,ASRKETGGLKTEAF
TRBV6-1,ASRDRGFSYGYT
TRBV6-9,ASSYPGLAGGEQY
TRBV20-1,SASFSPGGNEQF
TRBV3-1,ASSQVSGLAGSPLH
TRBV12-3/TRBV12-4,ASLAQNSETQY
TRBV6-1,ASSEEQPQH
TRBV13,ASSLAPTTSGRIHEQF
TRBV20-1,SARGEGPPQH
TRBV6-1,ASRTGAGMAYEQY
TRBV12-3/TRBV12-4,ASSSHGGQPQH
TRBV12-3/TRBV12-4,ASSFRGSVTQY
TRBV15,ATSRVISSDRGFGQPQH
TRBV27,ASSKTSGSEFSDTQY
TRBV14,ASSQGTGYADTQY
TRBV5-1,ASSLGGTGLMNTEAF
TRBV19,ASSITDYTGELF
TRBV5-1,ASTEGGNTGELF
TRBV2,ASSVETGWY
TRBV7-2,ASSLGTSGWVEY
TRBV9,ASSANHGSLNTEAF
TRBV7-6,ASSFPRGQPANTEAF